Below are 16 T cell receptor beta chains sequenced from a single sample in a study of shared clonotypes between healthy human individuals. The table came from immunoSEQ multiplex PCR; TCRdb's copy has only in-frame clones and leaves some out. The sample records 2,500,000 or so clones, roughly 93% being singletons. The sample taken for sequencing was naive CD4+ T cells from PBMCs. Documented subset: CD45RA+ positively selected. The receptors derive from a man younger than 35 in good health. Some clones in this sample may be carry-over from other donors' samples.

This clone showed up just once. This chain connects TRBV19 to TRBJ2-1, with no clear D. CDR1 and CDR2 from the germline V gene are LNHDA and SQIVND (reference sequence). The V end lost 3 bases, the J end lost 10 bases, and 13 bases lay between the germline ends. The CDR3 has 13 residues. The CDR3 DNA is TGTGCCAGTAGTATTCCCACCATAGGGGAGCAGTTCTTC. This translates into CASSIPTIGEQFF.

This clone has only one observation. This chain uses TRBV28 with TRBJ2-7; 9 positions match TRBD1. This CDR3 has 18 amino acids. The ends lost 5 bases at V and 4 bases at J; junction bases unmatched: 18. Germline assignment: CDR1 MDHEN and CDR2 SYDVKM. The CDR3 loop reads CASSLDRDRAAVRYEQYF. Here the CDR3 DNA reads TGTGCCAGCAGTCTCGACCGGGACAGGGCCGCCGTACGGTACGAGCAGTACTTC.

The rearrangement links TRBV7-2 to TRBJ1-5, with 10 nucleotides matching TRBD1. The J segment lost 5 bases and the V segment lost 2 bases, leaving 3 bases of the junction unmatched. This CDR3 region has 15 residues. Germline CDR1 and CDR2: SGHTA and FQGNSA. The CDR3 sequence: CASSLRQGADQPQHF. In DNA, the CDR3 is TGTGCCAGCAGCTTACGACAGGGGGCGGATCAGCCCCAGCATTTT.

CDR3 amino acids: CASRGDRNYGYTF. CDR3 nucleotides: TGTGCCAGCAGGGGGGACCGAAACTATGGCTACACCTTC. The gene calls are TRBV2 and TRBJ1-2, with a weak D call TRBD1 (5 bases). Trimming pared 6 bases from V and 2 bases from J, leaving 10 bases between. This CDR3 is 13 amino acids long. The germline gives CDR1 SNHLY, CDR2 FYNNEI.

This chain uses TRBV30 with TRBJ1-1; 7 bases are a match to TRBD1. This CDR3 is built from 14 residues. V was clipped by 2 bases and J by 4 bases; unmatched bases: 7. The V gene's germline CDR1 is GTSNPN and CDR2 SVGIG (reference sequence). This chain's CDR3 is CAWSIPQGGTEAFF. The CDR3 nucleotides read TGTGCCTGGAGTATCCCTCAGGGGGGCACTGAAGCTTTCTTT. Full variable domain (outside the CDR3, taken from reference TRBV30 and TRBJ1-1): SQTIHQWPATLVQPVGSPLSLECTVEGTSNPNLYWYRQAAGRGLQLLFYSVGIGQISSEVPQNLSASRPQDRQFILSSKKLLLSDSGFYLCAWSIPQGGTEAFFGQGTRLTVV.

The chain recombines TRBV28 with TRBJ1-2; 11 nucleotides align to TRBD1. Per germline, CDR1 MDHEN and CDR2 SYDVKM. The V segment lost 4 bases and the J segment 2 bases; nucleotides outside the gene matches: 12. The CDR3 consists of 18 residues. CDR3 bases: TGTGCCAGCAGTTCTCCTGGGACAGGGGGTAAATGGAACTATGGCTACACCTTC. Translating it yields CASSSPGTGGKWNYGYTF.

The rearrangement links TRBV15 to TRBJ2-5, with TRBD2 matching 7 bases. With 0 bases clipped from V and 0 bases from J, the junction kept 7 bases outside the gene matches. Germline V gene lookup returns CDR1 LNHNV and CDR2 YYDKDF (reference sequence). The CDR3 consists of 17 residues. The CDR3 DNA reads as TGTGCCACCAGCAGAGATAGGTGGGGGGGGTACCAAGAGACCCAGTACTTC. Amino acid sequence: CATSRDRWGGYQETQYF.

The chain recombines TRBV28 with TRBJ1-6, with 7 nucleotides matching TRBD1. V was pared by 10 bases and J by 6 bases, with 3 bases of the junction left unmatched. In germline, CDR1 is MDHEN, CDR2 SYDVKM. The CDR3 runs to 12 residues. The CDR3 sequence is CATGQVNSPLHF. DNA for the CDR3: TGTGCCACCGGACAGGTTAATTCACCCCTCCACTTT.

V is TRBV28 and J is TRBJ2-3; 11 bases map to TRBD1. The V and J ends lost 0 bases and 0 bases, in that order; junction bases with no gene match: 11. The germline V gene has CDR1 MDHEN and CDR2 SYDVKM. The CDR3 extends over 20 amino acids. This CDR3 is CASSLWGQGVPGMSTDTQYF. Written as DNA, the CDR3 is TGTGCCAGCAGTTTATGGGGACAGGGGGTGCCCGGAATGAGCACAGATACGCAGTATTTT. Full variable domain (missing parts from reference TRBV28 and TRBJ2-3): DVKVTQSSRYLVKRTGEKVFLECVQDMDHENMFWYRQDPGLGLRLIYFSYDVKMKEKGDIPEGYSVSREKKERFSLILESASTNQTSMYLCASSLWGQGVPGMSTDTQYFGPGTRLTVL.

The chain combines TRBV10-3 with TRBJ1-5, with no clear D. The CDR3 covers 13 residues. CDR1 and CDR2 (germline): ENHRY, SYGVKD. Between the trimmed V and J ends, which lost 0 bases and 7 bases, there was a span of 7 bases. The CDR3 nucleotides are TGTGCCATCAGTGAGTCTGACTGGCAGCCCCAGCATTTT. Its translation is CAISESDWQPQHF.

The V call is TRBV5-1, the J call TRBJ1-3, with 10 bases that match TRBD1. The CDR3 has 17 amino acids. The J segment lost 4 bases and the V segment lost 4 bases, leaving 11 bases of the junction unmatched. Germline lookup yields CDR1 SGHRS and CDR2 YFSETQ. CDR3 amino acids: CASSRRTGGDLGNTIYF. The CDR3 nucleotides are TGCGCCAGCAGCCGTAGGACAGGGGGAGATCTGGGAAACACCATATATTTT.

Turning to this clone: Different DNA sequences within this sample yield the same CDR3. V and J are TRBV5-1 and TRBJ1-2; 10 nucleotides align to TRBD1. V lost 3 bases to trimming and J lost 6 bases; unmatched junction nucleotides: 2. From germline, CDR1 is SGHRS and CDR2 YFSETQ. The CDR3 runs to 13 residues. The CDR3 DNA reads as TGCGCCAGCAGCTCCGACAGGGGGCATGGCTACACCTTC. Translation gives CASSSDRGHGYTF.

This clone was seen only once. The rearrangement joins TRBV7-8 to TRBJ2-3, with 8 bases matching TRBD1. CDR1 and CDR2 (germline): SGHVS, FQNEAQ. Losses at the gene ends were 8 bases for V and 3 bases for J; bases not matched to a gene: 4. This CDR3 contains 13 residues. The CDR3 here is CASQDRVTDTQYF. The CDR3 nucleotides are TGTGCCAGCCAGGACAGGGTTACAGATACGCAGTATTTT.

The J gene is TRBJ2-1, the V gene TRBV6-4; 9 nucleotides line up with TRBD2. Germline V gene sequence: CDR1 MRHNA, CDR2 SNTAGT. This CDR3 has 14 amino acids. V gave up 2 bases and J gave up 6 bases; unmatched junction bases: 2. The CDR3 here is CASSDLAGRNEQFF. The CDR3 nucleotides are TGTGCCAGCAGTGACCTAGCGGGGCGCAATGAGCAGTTCTTC.

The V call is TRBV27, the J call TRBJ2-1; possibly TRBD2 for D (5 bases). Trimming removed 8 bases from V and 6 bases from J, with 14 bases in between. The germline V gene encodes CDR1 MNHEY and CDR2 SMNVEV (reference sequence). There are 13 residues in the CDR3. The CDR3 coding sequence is TGTGCCAGCGGAGGATTAAGGACCAATGAGCAGTTCTTC. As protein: CASGGLRTNEQFF.

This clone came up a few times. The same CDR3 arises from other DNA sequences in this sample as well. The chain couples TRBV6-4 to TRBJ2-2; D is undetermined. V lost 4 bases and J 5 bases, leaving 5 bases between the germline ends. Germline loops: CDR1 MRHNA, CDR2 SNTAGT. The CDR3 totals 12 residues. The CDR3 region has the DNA TGTGCCAGCAGTGTCGGGACCGGGGAGCTGTTTTTT. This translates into CASSVGTGELFF.